This passage covers 26 T cell receptor beta chains from one sample sequenced in a study of technical replicates of blood from a handful of donors. Repertoires were generated with immunoSEQ multiplex PCR, while TCRdb's copy carries only in-frame clones and drops some. Among around 76,000 clones listed, under 99% were seen once. Sequenced material: T cells isolated from PBMCs. These TCRs come from a human donor in good health.

V gene TRBV12-5 combines with J gene TRBJ1-1, with D unresolved. CDR1 is LGHNT and CDR2 is FRNRAP in the germline V gene. The V gene lost 1 base and the J gene lost 3 bases, with 9 bases spanning the gap. The CDR3 covers 14 residues. The chain's CDR3 is CASGLDIVHTEAFF. In nucleotides, the CDR3 is TGTGCTAGTGGTTTGGACATCGTCCACACTGAAGCTTTCTTT. Filled out from reference TRBV12-5 and TRBJ1-1, the complete variable domain reads DARVTQTPRHKVTEMGQEVTMRCQPILGHNTVFWYRQTMMQGLELLAYFRNRAPLDDSGMPKDRFSAEMPDATLATLKIQPSEPRDSAVYFCASGLDIVHTEAFFGQGTRLTVV.

The chain joins TRBV5-6 to TRBJ2-7, with TRBD1 matching 9 bases. Germline CDR1 is SGHDT and CDR2 is YYEEEE. Trimming cost V 6 bases and J 6 bases; bases outside gene matches: 10. This CDR3 has 14 residues. CDR3 protein: CASNWDRVITEQYF. As DNA, the CDR3 is TGTGCCAGCAATTGGGACAGGGTGATAACCGAGCAGTACTTC.

The V call is TRBV5-4, the J call TRBJ2-7; 9 nucleotides match TRBD1. Germline V gene lookup returns CDR1 SGHNT and CDR2 YYREEE (reference sequence). Trimming cost V 4 bases and J 2 bases; bases outside gene matches: 7. This CDR3 spans 15 amino acids. The CDR3 loop reads CASSAGTGITYEQYF. Here the CDR3 DNA reads TGTGCCAGCAGCGCCGGGACAGGGATTACCTACGAGCAGTACTTC.

In its sample, this clone was seen once. The V call is TRBV6-1, the J call TRBJ2-5, with D possibly matching TRBD2 (6 bases). Trimming cost V 1 base and J 5 bases, with 14 bases left between them. From germline, CDR1 is MNHNS and CDR2 SASEGT. This CDR3 is 15 amino acids long. The CDR3 DNA reads TGTGCCAGCAGTGAAGGAGGAGGGGCCTGGGAGACCCAGTACTTC. Protein product: CASSEGGGAWETQYF.

The chain uses TRBV7-9 and TRBJ2-1; tentatively, D is TRBD2 (6 bases). Germline lookup yields CDR1 SEHNR and CDR2 FQNEAQ (reference sequence). With 4 bases removed from V and 3 bases from J, the gap between germline ends came to 13 bases. This CDR3 contains 15 residues. CDR3 nucleotide sequence: TGTGCCAGCAGCTCCCGGGACTCCTACTACAATGAGCAGTTCTTC. This encodes CASSSRDSYYNEQFF.

This chain uses TRBV6-5 with TRBJ1-3, with D hard to call. The V end lost 2 bases, the J end lost 3 bases, and 5 bases lay between the germline ends. The CDR3 length is 13 residues. Germline V gives CDR1 MNHEY, CDR2 SVGAGI. The CDR3 is CASSYRGGNTIYF. The CDR3 nucleotides read TGTGCCAGCAGTTACCGAGGTGGAAACACCATATATTTT.

The chain carries TRBV6-5 and TRBJ2-7, with D maybe TRBD1 (5 bases). Trimming cost V 0 bases and J 2 bases, with 11 bases left between them. Germline V CDR1 and CDR2: MNHEY, SVGAGI. There are 15 residues in the CDR3. CDR3: CASSYSEQETYEQYF. Here the CDR3 DNA reads TGTGCCAGCAGTTACTCGGAACAGGAGACCTACGAGCAGTACTTC.

The rearrangement joins TRBV4-3 to TRBJ2-6; D remains ambiguous. The CDR3 length is 17 residues. The germline V gene encodes CDR1 LGHNA and CDR2 YSLEER. Deletions cut 1 base from V and 2 bases from J, with 12 bases between. As DNA, the CDR3 is TGCGCCAGCAGCCAAGTTCTTTCAGGCGCTGGGGCCAACGTCCTGACTTTC. This codes for CASSQVLSGAGANVLTF.

The genes are TRBV19 and TRBJ1-2, with D possibly being TRBD1 (5 bases). Germline V lookup: CDR1 LNHDA, CDR2 SQIVND (reference sequence). Trimming left V 7 bases short and J 8 bases short, with 14 bases between. The CDR3 runs to 12 residues. The DNA for the CDR3 is TGTGCCAGTATTTCGCAGGGCGGAGGCTACACCTTC. Protein: CASISQGGGYTF.

The V call is TRBV27, the J call TRBJ1-1; weak D call: TRBD1 (5 bases). The germline CDR1 and CDR2 sequences are MNHEY and SMNVEV (reference sequence). The V end lost 3 bases, the J end lost 2 bases, and 10 bases lay between the germline ends. This CDR3 has 14 amino acids. This CDR3 reads CASSFSRANTEAFF. For the CDR3, the DNA is TGTGCCAGCAGTTTCTCCAGGGCAAACACTGAAGCTTTCTTT.

This clone has a single count. The genes are TRBV28 and TRBJ1-2; tentatively, D is TRBD1 (6 bases). V was cut by 5 bases and J by 2 bases, with 12 bases left in between. This CDR3 spans 14 amino acids. Germline CDR1 and CDR2: MDHEN and SYDVKM. The CDR3 sequence is CASSARTENYGYTF. The CDR3 DNA sequence: TGTGCCAGCAGTGCACGGACAGAGAACTATGGCTACACCTTC.

The chain combines TRBV9 with TRBJ2-3, with 7 bases identical to TRBD2. This CDR3 has 13 amino acids. Per germline, CDR1 SGDLS and CDR2 YYNGEE. The junction had 0 bases not matched to a gene; V was cut back by 3 bases and J by 2 bases. CDR3 region: CASSGLATDTQYF. CDR3 nucleotides: TGTGCCAGCAGCGGACTAGCCACAGATACGCAGTATTTT.

V is TRBV28 and J is TRBJ1-2; 7 nucleotides match TRBD1. J gave up 8 bases and V 7 bases, and 7 bases lay outside the gene matches. In germline, CDR1 is MDHEN, CDR2 SYDVKM. The CDR3 runs to 12 residues. Here the CDR3 DNA reads TGTGCCAGCACTGGGACAGTTCAAGGCTACACCTTC. It codes for CASTGTVQGYTF.

The chain has TRBV14 and TRBJ1-1; D perhaps matches TRBD1 (6 bases). Germline V gene sequence: CDR1 SGHDN, CDR2 FVKESK. The V end lost 3 bases, the J end lost 8 bases, and 19 bases lay between the germline ends. The CDR3 has 15 amino acids. CDR3 loop: CASSQLYQGRDEAFF. The CDR3 coding sequence is TGTGCCAGCAGCCAGTTATACCAGGGGAGGGACGAAGCTTTCTTT.

This CDR3 is CASSLVWTGGLETQYF. CDR3 nucleotides: TGTGCCAGCAGCTTGGTATGGACAGGGGGCTTAGAGACCCAGTACTTC. The chain joins TRBV5-6 to TRBJ2-5, with TRBD1 matching 11 bases. Looked up from germline, CDR1 is SGHDT and CDR2 is YYEEEE. This CDR3 is 16 amino acids long. Trimming at V came to 0 bases and at J to 4 bases, leaving 5 bases not matched to a gene.

The chain joins TRBV25-1 to TRBJ1-1; D uncertain. CDR3 length: 14 residues. The germline CDR1 and CDR2 sequences are MGHDK and SYGVNS. V shed 2 bases and J shed 0 bases, with 7 bases lying between them. Here the CDR3 reads CASSEIRLNTEAFF. The CDR3 coding sequence is TGTGCCAGCAGTGAAATCCGTTTGAACACTGAAGCTTTCTTT. Full variable domain (missing parts from reference TRBV25-1 and TRBJ1-1): EADIYQTPRYLVIGTGKKITLECSQTMGHDKMYWYQQDPGMELHLIHYSYGVNSTEKGDLSSESTVSRIRTEHFPLTLESARPSHTSQYLCASSEIRLNTEAFFGQGTRLTVV.

This CDR3 reads CDSHPTTSPYNEQFF. CDR3 DNA sequence: TGTGATTCGCACCCCACTACTAGCCCCTACAATGAGCAGTTCTTC. This chain joins TRBV21-1 and TRBJ2-1; TRBD2 is taken as the D call from the table, unchecked against the DNA. TRBV21-1 is a known pseudogene. The CDR3 extends over 15 amino acids.

The chain carries TRBV6-1 and TRBJ2-7, with 8 nucleotides matching TRBD1. In germline, CDR1 is MNHNS, CDR2 SASEGT. V lost 6 bases and J lost 4; bases outside the gene matches: 8. This CDR3 has 14 residues. In nucleotides, the CDR3 is TGTGCCAGCAGGACAGGGGATATTAGTTACGAGCAGTACTTC. Its translation: CASRTGDISYEQYF.

The rearrangement links TRBV7-2 to TRBJ1-2; D not resolved. The CDR3 extends over 12 amino acids. Germline V gene lookup returns CDR1 SGHTA and CDR2 FQGNSA. Between the trimmed V and J ends, which lost 5 bases and 5 bases, there was a span of 9 bases. CDR3 amino acids: CASSVTKYGYTF. In DNA, the CDR3 is TGTGCCAGCAGCGTTACAAAATATGGCTACACCTTC.

This chain connects TRBV7-6 to TRBJ2-2; D is unclear. The germline CDR1 and CDR2 sequences are SGHVS and FNYEAQ. Deletions cut 1 base from V and 7 bases from J, with 4 bases between. The CDR3 length is 12 residues. This CDR3 reads CASSLVNGELFF. DNA for the CDR3: TGTGCCAGCAGCTTAGTCAACGGGGAGCTGTTTTTT.

This clone was recorded once. The chain recombines TRBV19 with TRBJ1-5; unclear D gene. Germline V gives CDR1 LNHDA, CDR2 SQIVND (reference sequence). Between the trimmed V and J ends, which lost 1 base and 5 bases, there was a span of 3 bases. CDR3 length equals 12 residues. The CDR3 bases are TGTGCCAGTAGTATAGGAGATCAGCCCCAGCATTTT. It codes for CASSIGDQPQHF.

The chain links TRBV29-1 to TRBJ1-1, with 7 nucleotides matching TRBD1. Germline V gene sequence: CDR1 SQVTM, CDR2 ANQGSEA. V trimming: 4 bases; J trimming: 1 base; junction bases outside the gene matches: 6. The CDR3 has 14 amino acids. This CDR3 is CSVAPTGANTEAFF. The CDR3 DNA reads TGCAGCGTTGCCCCAACAGGGGCGAACACTGAAGCTTTCTTT.

The chain has TRBV19 and TRBJ1-5; TRBD1 agrees at 9 bases. The CDR3 covers 14 residues. Looked up from germline, CDR1 is LNHDA and CDR2 is SQIVND (reference sequence). V trimming: 6 bases; J trimming: 7 bases; junction bases outside the gene matches: 7. CDR3 DNA sequence: TGTGCCAGTAGCGGGACAGGGCGATCCCAGCCCCAGCATTTT. Protein product: CASSGTGRSQPQHF.

CDR3 residues: CASSLGGRGAETQYF. CDR3 in DNA: TGTGCCAGCAGTTTGGGGGGGAGAGGTGCGGAGACCCAGTACTTC. V usage is TRBV28 and J usage is TRBJ2-5; 7 bases map to TRBD2. The CDR3 has 15 residues. The V segment lost 3 bases and the J segment 5 bases; nucleotides outside the gene matches: 9. The germline CDR1 and CDR2 sequences are MDHEN and SYDVKM. The entire variable domain, with the rest obtained from reference TRBV28 and TRBJ2-5, is as follows: DVKVTQSSRYLVKRTGEKVFLECVQDMDHENMFWYRQDPGLGLRLIYFSYDVKMKEKGDIPEGYSVSREKKERFSLILESASTNQTSMYLCASSLGGRGAETQYFGPGTRLLVL.

This clone was found once. V usage is TRBV7-9 and J usage is TRBJ2-3; 8 nucleotides line up with TRBD2. Losses at the gene ends were 5 bases for V and 5 bases for J; bases not matched to a gene: 9. CDR3 length: 15 amino acids. Germline V gene lookup returns CDR1 SEHNR and CDR2 FQNEAQ (reference sequence). The CDR3 spells CASSQGSGIQDTQYF. In nucleotides, the CDR3 is TGTGCCAGCAGCCAAGGTAGCGGGATCCAAGATACGCAGTATTTT. Filled out from reference TRBV7-9 and TRBJ2-3, the complete variable domain reads DTGVSQNPRHKITKRGQNVTFRCDPISEHNRLYWYRQTLGQGPEFLTYFQNEAQLEKSRLLSDRFSAERPKGSFSTLEIQRTEQGDSAMYLCASSQGSGIQDTQYFGPGTRLTVL.

On this clone itself: One junction end disagrees with the germline gene, perhaps due to a read error. This chain links TRBV5-1 with TRBJ2-1; 8 bases align to TRBD1. This CDR3 region has 14 residues. Germline-derived CDR1 and CDR2 are SGHRS and YFSETQ. The DNA for the CDR3 is TGCGCCAGCAGGTTGGGGACAGGTCGCAATGAGCAGTTCTTC. Translated: CASRLGTGRNEQFF.